This is a list of T cell receptor beta chains from one sample in a study of T-cell reconstitution after alpha-beta-depleted transplantation in children. A single record per CDR3 protein comes from TCRdb applying MiXCR to the PCR reads. The table includes some 640,000 distinct CDR3 sequences, approximately 17% detected once. Material: PBMCs from the stem cell graft donor, obtained from the stem cell graft. The receptor source for this set is a human donor who donated a stem cell graft to a child with acute myeloid leukemia. The CDR3 runs from the conserved cysteine through the conserved F or W. Each record gives: D gene, V gene, J gene, CDR3 protein. D genes are given only for firm matches.

NA	TRBV20-1	TRBJ1-2	CSASREGYTF
TRBD2	TRBV12-3/TRBV12-4	TRBJ2-1	CASSFLGLAGRNEQFF
TRBD1	TRBV20-1	TRBJ1-2	CSAEITGTAYGYTF
NA	TRBV20-1	TRBJ1-2	CSVTPNYGYTF
NA	TRBV20-1	TRBJ1-5	CSARSGADNQPQHF
NA	TRBV5-1	TRBJ1-1	CASSSSRDTEAFF
TRBD2	TRBV7-3	TRBJ2-2	CASSLTGGAWELFF
TRBD2	TRBV5-4	TRBJ2-3	CASSLEVGGAADTQYF
NA	TRBV27	TRBJ1-2	CASSLHGPNYGYTF
TRBD1	TRBV6-5	TRBJ2-3	CASSYTRTTGSGTQYF
NA	TRBV12-3/TRBV12-4	TRBJ1-5	CASSFGGQGQQHF
TRBD1	TRBV12-3/TRBV12-4	TRBJ2-7	CASTLGQAIPYEQYF
NA	TRBV5-1	TRBJ2-1	CASSLEWGVGPYNEQFF
NA	TRBV9	TRBJ1-5	CASSVSGINQPQHF
TRBD2	TRBV7-3	TRBJ2-3	CASSLGGLGDTQYF
NA	TRBV24-1	TRBJ2-1	CATSDGNRVGNEQFF
NA	TRBV4-1	TRBJ1-4	CASSHHNEKLFF
TRBD1	TRBV28	TRBJ1-2	CASLDLTGRNGYTF
TRBD1	TRBV28	TRBJ2-7	CASSWRQGAYEQYF
NA	TRBV12-3/TRBV12-4	TRBJ2-2	CASRSGTGELFF
TRBD1	TRBV5-1	TRBJ1-1	CASSFSRGQGTEAFF
NA	TRBV5-1	TRBJ1-1	CASRPGIMNTEAFF
TRBD2	TRBV20-1	TRBJ2-1	CSAEQRGDYNEQFF
TRBD1	TRBV12-3/TRBV12-4	TRBJ2-1	CASSSRGLSYNEQFF
TRBD1	TRBV6-5	TRBJ1-2	CASSRGGTGGWEDYGYTF
TRBD2	TRBV6-5	TRBJ2-5	CASSTGTSGVIETQYF
TRBD2	TRBV4-2	TRBJ2-1	CASSQDRAASGGNEQFF
NA	TRBV4-3	TRBJ1-2	CASSQVLQEGDYGYTF
TRBD1	TRBV10-3	TRBJ1-2	CAINGDRENYGYTF
NA	TRBV20-1	TRBJ1-1	CSAGGRNSEAFF
NA	TRBV7-8	TRBJ1-6	CASSLSQIRHSPLHF
NA	TRBV27	TRBJ1-4	CASTGGHREKLFF
NA	TRBV29-1	TRBJ1-2	CSVTRTDLPAGYTF
NA	TRBV25-1	TRBJ1-4	CASSERTGPLEKLFF
TRBD2	TRBV20-1	TRBJ2-1	CSAQRAGVNEQFF
NA	TRBV25-1	TRBJ2-7	CASSEVGGSEQYF
NA	TRBV20-1	TRBJ1-6	CSARADSYSPLHF
NA	TRBV7-2	TRBJ2-7	CASSLIRDGSYEQYF
NA	TRBV7-6	TRBJ2-5	CASSLIQSTQETQYF
NA	TRBV7-9	TRBJ1-2	CASSSDSLSGYTF
NA	TRBV20-1	TRBJ2-1	CSARPLDYNEQFF
NA	TRBV20-1	TRBJ1-4	CSGGGGGEKLFF
TRBD2	TRBV7-2	TRBJ2-2	CASSLGEGPGGGELFF
NA	TRBV5-1	TRBJ2-3	CASSADSVEDTQYF
TRBD2	TRBV11-2	TRBJ2-1	CASSLRLAGGHLRNNEQFF
NA	TRBV25-1	TRBJ1-3	CASSRGGTGNTIYF
NA	TRBV29-1	TRBJ2-7	CSVVYMGNGAQYF
TRBD1	TRBV7-8	TRBJ2-3	CASSSRGHVTDTQYF
TRBD1	TRBV9	TRBJ2-1	CASTVDRGFYNEQFF
NA	TRBV5-5	TRBJ1-6	CASSPNEALHF
NA	TRBV7-8	TRBJ1-3	CASSLVPGPYSGNTIYF
TRBD2	TRBV20-1	TRBJ2-7	CSARDTGSGGAYEQYF
NA	TRBV20-1	TRBJ2-2	CSASSRSGELFF